These 5 T cell receptor beta chains were all obtained from the same sample, sequenced in a study of beta chain features in type 1 diabetes (dated 2018 in TCRdb). The library came from the immunoSEQ multiplex PCR assay. All of the isolated RNA was reverse transcribed with the High Capacity cDNA Reverse Transcription Kit, so expressed TCRB transcripts were sequenced. The clones in this table, taken by TCRdb from immuneACCESS, are in-frame only. Not every clone is retained; where verified, under half of the shortfall comes from an unresolved V gene, and the cause of the rest is unknown. The sample table holds over 150,000 clones, of which approximately 13% were seen once. The ten largest clones represent about 0.58% of the sample. What was sequenced was central memory CD4+ T cells from blood. These receptor sequences come from a woman between 18 and 30 years old in good health.

This clone came up a few times. The rearrangement uses TRBV18 and TRBJ1-2; D is ambiguous. The CDR3 covers 13 residues. Trimming removed 2 bases at V and 6 bases at J, with 10 bases between. Germline V gene lookup returns CDR1 KGHSH and CDR2 LQKENI. DNA of the CDR3: TGTGCCAGCTCACCAAGCGCCATGGATGGCTACACCTTC. It specifies CASSPSAMDGYTF.

CDR3 amino acids: CASSPMDSGNYNEQFF. For the CDR3, the DNA is TGTGCCAGCTCACCAATGGATAGCGGGAATTACAATGAGCAGTTCTTC. The genes are TRBV18 and TRBJ2-1; 8 bases match TRBD2. This CDR3 has 16 residues. With V trimmed by 2 bases and J by 4 bases, 7 bases remained unmatched. Germline V gene sequence: CDR1 KGHSH, CDR2 LQKENI.

This chain links TRBV27 with TRBJ2-2; perhaps TRBD1 as D (5 bases). The CDR3 runs to 16 residues. The V gene's germline CDR1 is MNHEY and CDR2 SMNVEV (reference sequence). Trimming shortened V by 9 bases and J by 3 bases, and 20 bases separated the two germline ends. CDR3 residues: CASSQRGRSDTGELFF. CDR3 nucleotide sequence: TGTGCCAGTTCGCAAAGGGGTCGTTCGGACACCGGGGAGCTGTTTTTT.

This chain joins TRBV7-6 and TRBJ2-3; 8 nucleotides match TRBD1. CDR1 SGHVS and CDR2 FNYEAQ come from the germline V gene. The V segment lost 6 bases and the J segment 4 bases; nucleotides outside the gene matches: 9. CDR3 length: 15 amino acids. CDR3: CASRTRGRGADTQYF. CDR3 sequence (DNA): TGTGCCAGCAGGACCAGGGGGCGCGGGGCAGATACGCAGTATTTT.

This clone was seen a few times. The chain couples TRBV29-1 to TRBJ2-1; D might be TRBD1 (6 bases). Germline CDR1 SQVTM, CDR2 ANQGSEA. CDR3 length equals 14 residues. Between the trimmed V and J ends, which lost 7 bases and 3 bases, there was a span of 16 bases. The CDR3: CSAGQSLIYNEQFF. The CDR3 nucleotides read TGCAGCGCCGGACAGAGCCTTATCTACAATGAGCAGTTCTTC.